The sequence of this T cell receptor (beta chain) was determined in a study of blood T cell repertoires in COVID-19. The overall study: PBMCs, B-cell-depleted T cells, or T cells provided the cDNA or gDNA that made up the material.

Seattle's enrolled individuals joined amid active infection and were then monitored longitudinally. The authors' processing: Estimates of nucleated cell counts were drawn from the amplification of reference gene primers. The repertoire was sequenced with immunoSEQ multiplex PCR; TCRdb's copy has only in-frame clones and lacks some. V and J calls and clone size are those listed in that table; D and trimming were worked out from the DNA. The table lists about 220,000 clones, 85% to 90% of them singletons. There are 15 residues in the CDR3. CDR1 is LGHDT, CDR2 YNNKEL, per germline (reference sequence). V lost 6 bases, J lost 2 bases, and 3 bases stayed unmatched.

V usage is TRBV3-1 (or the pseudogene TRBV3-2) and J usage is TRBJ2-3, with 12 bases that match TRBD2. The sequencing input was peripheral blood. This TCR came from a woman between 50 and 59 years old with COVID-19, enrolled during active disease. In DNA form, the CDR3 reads TGTGCCAGCAGAAGGACTAGCGGGGTCACAGATACGCAGTATTTT. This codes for CASRRTSGVTDTQYF.